This TCR beta chain is from a study of blood T cell repertoires in COVID-19. In the source study's methods: Reference gene primer amplification gave estimated nucleated cell counts. Some clones are missing from TCRdb's copy, which holds only in-frame ones; the method was immunoSEQ multiplex PCR. V and J calls and clone size are given by that table; D and trimming were obtained from the DNA. Of roughly 300,000 clones listed, 80% to 90% are singletons. The receptor was isolated from a woman aged 45-65 years who had recovered from COVID-19. The material sequenced was peripheral blood.

This chain's CDR3 is CASSPSGLGASGGYTF. The CDR3 nucleotides read TGTGCCAGCAGCCCCAGTGGGCTTGGGGCAAGTGGCGGCTACACCTTC. The genes are TRBV7-9 and TRBJ1-2; tentative D call: TRBD1 (5 bases). V lost 5 bases and J lost 8, with 24 bases in between. Germline-derived CDR1 and CDR2 are SEHNR and FQNEAQ (reference sequence). There are 16 residues in the CDR3.